This T cell receptor beta chain is drawn from a study of cytomegalovirus exposure and HLA in healthy donors. Study results and caveats: A few CMV-associated chains proved CMV antigen-specific in vitro. Altogether, some 170 TCR beta chains were recorded as cytomegalovirus-associated.

Profiled with immunoSEQ multiplex PCR; TCRdb holds only in-frame clones, not every one. The sample includes approximately 65,000 clones, 80% to 95% of them seen just once. In the case of this clone: Its cognate antigen is unknown.

It was the roughly 130-subject validation cohort, separate from the approximately 700-subject first cohort, to which the donors belonged. The germline CDR1 and CDR2 sequences are SGHNT and YYREEE (reference sequence). With 0 bases removed from V and 6 bases from J, the gap between germline ends came to 13 bases. The CDR3 is 15 residues long. This chain connects TRBV5-4 to TRBJ2-1, with D possibly being TRBD1 (5 bases). This TCR came from a man younger than 35 in good health and CMV-seropositive. The sample was PBMCs. CDR3 DNA sequence: TGTGCCAGCAGCTTGGATAGGGGTTCCGTCAATGAGCAGTTCTTC. This gives the protein CASSLDRGSVNEQFF.